Listed here are 21 T cell receptor beta chains from one sample, sequenced in a study of beta chain features in type 1 diabetes. Every bit of the isolated RNA underwent reverse transcription, so sequencing read expressed TCRB transcripts. Here immunoSEQ multiplex PCR was the method, and the copy in TCRdb shows in-frame clones only, minus some. Seen here are a few hundred thousand clones, approximately 10% observed once, and the top ten hold around 0.015%. The specimen was naive CD4+ T cells from blood. These receptors all stem from a woman aged 30 to 39 in good health.

V is TRBV7-8 and J is TRBJ2-7; the match to TRBD2 covers 10 bases. Per the germline V gene, CDR1 is SGHVS and CDR2 is FQNEAQ. The CDR3 totals 14 residues. V shed 5 bases, J shed 3 bases, and the junction held 4 bases outside the gene matches. The CDR3 is CASSALAGVYEQYF. The CDR3 nucleotides read TGTGCCAGCAGCGCGCTAGCGGGGGTCTACGAGCAGTACTTC.

V and J are TRBV6-5 and TRBJ2-3, with unresolved D. The CDR3 sequence is 13 residues long. Per germline, CDR1 MNHEY and CDR2 SVGAGI. V shed 2 bases and J shed 1 base, with 4 bases lying between them. CDR3 coding DNA: TGTGCCAGCAGTTACCTTCGCACAGATACGCAGTATTTT. It specifies CASSYLRTDTQYF.

The chain couples TRBV19 to TRBJ2-3; 9 bases agree with TRBD1. This CDR3 comprises 17 residues. Germline-derived CDR1 and CDR2 are LNHDA and SQIVND (reference sequence). Trimming cost V 5 bases and J 0 bases; bases outside gene matches: 9. The CDR3 nucleotides are TGTGCCAGTAGTCCTTTCCGGGACAGGGTTAGCACAGATACGCAGTATTTT. This gives the protein CASSPFRDRVSTDTQYF.

This clone has at least ten counts. This rearrangement joins TRBV29-1 to TRBJ2-3; 7 nucleotides line up with TRBD2. The CDR3 sequence is 13 residues long. J was trimmed by 2 bases and V by 6 bases; bases with no gene match: 5. Germline V gene sequence: CDR1 SQVTM, CDR2 ANQGSEA. CDR3 residues: CSVGGTLTDTQYF. CDR3 bases: TGCAGCGTGGGAGGGACTCTCACAGATACGCAGTATTTT.

This CDR3 is CASSSSPGLAGVIETQYF. In DNA, the CDR3 is TGTGCCAGCAGCTCCTCCCCGGGACTAGCGGGAGTCATTGAGACCCAGTACTTC. V is TRBV11-2 and J is TRBJ2-5, with 14 positions matching TRBD2. This CDR3 region has 18 residues. V gave up 4 bases and J gave up 5 bases; unmatched junction bases: 12. In germline, CDR1 is SGHAT, CDR2 FQNNGV.

The chain links TRBV6-5 to TRBJ2-5; 8 bases align to TRBD2. Germline CDR1 MNHEY, CDR2 SVGAGI. CDR3 length: 15 residues. The V and J ends lost 0 bases and 3 bases, in that order; junction bases with no gene match: 3. In DNA form, the CDR3 reads TGTGCCAGCAGTTACTCGACAGCGGGGGAAGAGACCCAGTACTTC. Encoded protein: CASSYSTAGEETQYF.

This clone was counted only a few times. The rearrangement uses TRBV4-2 and TRBJ1-1; TRBD1 matches at 8 bases. The length of the CDR3 is 14 residues. V dropped 6 bases and J dropped 3; count of bases not matched to a gene: 6. Germline V lookup: CDR1 LGHNA, CDR2 YNFKEQ. CDR3 sequence: CASRHRGVDTEAFF. Written as DNA, the CDR3 is TGTGCCAGCAGGCACAGGGGGGTTGACACTGAAGCTTTCTTT.

This rearrangement joins TRBV23-1 to TRBJ2-2; TRBD2 is a possible D gene (6 bases). TRBV23-1 is filed as an ORF, its function uncertain. The CDR3 is made up of 16 amino acids. V was cut by 0 bases and J by 7 bases, with 15 bases left in between. The CDR3 bases are TGCGCCAGCAGTCAATCTGGCGGGATGGTGGGCGGGGAGCTGTTTTTT. Translation gives CASSQSGGMVGGELFF.

This chain connects TRBV15 to TRBJ2-7; D uncertain. V dropped 0 bases and J dropped 3 bases, with 15 bases sitting between them. Looked up from germline, CDR1 is LNHNV and CDR2 is YYDKDF (reference sequence). The CDR3 length is 16 residues. CDR3 DNA sequence: TGTGCCACCAGCAGAGACCGGGTTGGCACGGTCTACGAGCAGTACTTC. Amino acids: CATSRDRVGTVYEQYF.

This clone has a handful of counts. This sequence joins TRBV5-6 and TRBJ1-2; 8 bases fit TRBD1. The V gene's germline CDR1 is SGHDT and CDR2 YYEEEE. This CDR3 contains 16 residues. V gave up 5 bases and J gave up 1 base; unmatched junction bases: 10. As DNA, the CDR3 is TGTGCCAGCAGATACAACAAACAGGGGGATAACTATGGCTACACCTTC. It codes for CASRYNKQGDNYGYTF. Full variable domain (missing parts from reference TRBV5-6 and TRBJ1-2): DAGVTQSPTHLIKTRGQQVTLRCSPKSGHDTVSWYQQALGQGPQFIFQYYEEEERQRGNFPDRFSGHQFPNYSSELNVNALLLGDSALYLCASRYNKQGDNYGYTFGSGTRLTVV.

The chain is built from TRBV9 and TRBJ2-7, with D unclear. The CDR3 length is 14 residues. V lost 3 bases and J 0 bases, leaving 10 bases between the germline ends. Per the germline V gene, CDR1 is SGDLS and CDR2 is YYNGEE. The CDR3, as DNA: TGTGCCAGCAGCGCCCAGGAATTCTCCTACGAGCAGTACTTC. Protein: CASSAQEFSYEQYF.

This chain links TRBV19 with TRBJ2-3, with TRBD1 matching over 9 bases. This CDR3 comprises 14 residues. The germline V gene encodes CDR1 LNHDA and CDR2 SQIVND (reference sequence). Trimming cost V 5 bases and J 3 bases; bases outside gene matches: 3. CDR3 loop: CASSSGQGTDTQYF. In DNA form, the CDR3 reads TGTGCCAGTAGTTCCGGACAGGGGACAGATACGCAGTATTTT. The full variable domain, rest sourced from reference TRBV19 and TRBJ2-3, is DGGITQSPKYLFRKEGQNVTLSCEQNLNHDAMYWYRQDPGQGLRLIYYSQIVNDFQKGDIAEGYSVSREKKESFPLTVTSAQKNPTAFYLCASSSGQGTDTQYFGPGTRLTVL.

This chain uses TRBV7-2 with TRBJ2-7, with a weak D call TRBD2 (6 bases). This CDR3 is built from 15 residues. V lost 4 bases and J 3 bases, leaving 16 bases between the germline ends. Germline assignment: CDR1 SGHTA and CDR2 FQGNSA. The CDR3 reads CASSSKPGLSYEQYF. In DNA, the CDR3 is TGTGCCAGCAGCTCCAAACCGGGACTCAGCTACGAGCAGTACTTC.

The chain combines TRBV18 with TRBJ2-3, with TRBD1 identical over 7 bases. In germline, CDR1 is KGHSH, CDR2 LQKENI. This CDR3 contains 16 residues. The ends lost 2 bases at V and 0 bases at J; junction bases unmatched: 5. DNA for the CDR3: TGTGCCAGCTCACCATTCTCGACAGGGAGCACAGATACGCAGTATTTT. It yields the protein CASSPFSTGSTDTQYF.

The genes are TRBV6-1 and TRBJ2-7; 9 nucleotides match TRBD1. The CDR3 sequence is 15 residues long. With V trimmed by 4 bases and J by 4 bases, 8 bases remained unmatched. Germline values: CDR1 MNHNS, CDR2 SASEGT. CDR3 in DNA: TGTGCCAGCAGTGTGTCGGGACAGGGAGCGTACGAGCAGTACTTC. This translates into CASSVSGQGAYEQYF.

The genes are TRBV5-4 and TRBJ2-7; 14 nucleotides line up with TRBD2. Germline CDR1 is SGHNT and CDR2 is YYREEE (reference sequence). This CDR3 region has 15 residues. V was pared by 2 bases and J by 6 bases, with 4 bases of the junction left unmatched. The CDR3 sequence: CASSLRLAGGGEQYF. CDR3 in DNA: TGTGCCAGCAGCTTAAGACTAGCGGGAGGGGGCGAGCAGTACTTC. Using reference TRBV5-4 and TRBJ2-7 for the parts outside the CDR3, the full variable domain is ETGVTQSPTHLIKTRGQQVTLRCSSQSGHNTVSWYQQALGQGPQFIFQYYREEENGRGNFPPRFSGLQFPNYSSELNVNALELDDSALYLCASSLRLAGGGEQYFGPGTRLTVT.

The chain employs TRBV30 and TRBJ2-5; tentatively, D is TRBD1 (5 bases). V lost 0 bases and J 2 bases, leaving 16 bases between the germline ends. This CDR3 has 16 amino acids. The germline V gene encodes CDR1 GTSNPN and CDR2 SVGIG (reference sequence). The CDR3 reads CAWSVFGRARQETQYF. DNA for the CDR3: TGTGCCTGGAGTGTATTTGGCAGGGCTAGGCAAGAGACCCAGTACTTC.

The chain recombines TRBV6-5 with TRBJ2-3; TRBD2 matches 8 bases. CDR1 and CDR2 from the germline V gene are MNHEY and SVGAGI. The CDR3 is 14 amino acids. The V gene end was trimmed by 4 bases and the J gene end by 4 bases; junction bases not matched to a gene: 4. This chain's CDR3 is CASSLPGLADTQYF. CDR3 bases: TGTGCCAGCAGTTTACCGGGACTAGCAGATACGCAGTATTTT.

V is TRBV9 and J is TRBJ2-4; 7 bases map to TRBD1. Trimming cost V 4 bases and J 6 bases; bases outside gene matches: 13. This CDR3 has 16 residues. Germline V gives CDR1 SGDLS, CDR2 YYNGEE. Written as DNA, the CDR3 is TGTGCCAGCAGCCCCCCCGGGACAGTACTGGGAAACATTCAGTACTTC. Encoded protein: CASSPPGTVLGNIQYF.

This clone occurred once. V gene TRBV6-6 combines with J gene TRBJ1-2; 8 nucleotides agree with TRBD1. Germline V gene lookup returns CDR1 MNHNY and CDR2 SVGAGI (reference sequence). V gave up 2 bases and J gave up 4 bases; unmatched junction bases: 6. The CDR3 has 15 amino acids. CDR3 sequence reads: CASSYDRGFSYGYTF. The CDR3 coding sequence is TGTGCCAGCAGTTACGACAGGGGATTCAGCTATGGCTACACCTTC.

This clone was detected a few times. The chain recombines TRBV7-9 with TRBJ2-1; D gene unclear. This CDR3 comprises 14 residues. V gave up 11 bases and J gave up 0 bases, with 14 bases separating them. The germline V gene encodes CDR1 SEHNR and CDR2 FQNEAQ (reference sequence). In DNA, the CDR3 is TGTGCCTCAACGTGGAGAAGCTCCTACAATGAGCAGTTCTTC. Its protein product is CASTWRSSYNEQFF.